The clone carrying this TCR beta chain was picked up a small number of times. Antigen unknown. Per germline, CDR1 LGHNA and CDR2 YNFKEQ. The CDR3 has 17 amino acids. The ends lost 1 base at V and 4 bases at J; junction bases unmatched: 5. Alongside a J-beta primer mix, a sample-barcoded 5' primer served in a second PCR lasting about 6 to 12 cycles. TCRdb re-called the 5' RACE reads with MiXCR, one entry per CDR3 protein. The sample has 1.5 million to 2 million distinct CDR3 sequences; roughly 49% are singletons. This sample was taken from a study of blood T cells in healthy people across ages. Findings and caveats of the study: Investigators viewed diversity estimates from one million T cells as underestimates, the study reported. Significant beta diversity loss was already apparent by age approximately 40, declining roughly linearly.

The sample providers were healthy Caucasian people from Russia, aged roughly 6 to 90. V and J are TRBV4-2 and TRBJ2-3; 13 nucleotides match TRBD2. This receptor was obtained from a woman in her 40s in good health. Sequences were obtained from blood. The CDR3 sequence is CASSQGRGLAGADTQYF. CDR3 nucleotides: TGTGCCAGCAGCCAAGGTAGAGGACTAGCGGGGGCAGATACGCAGTATTTT.